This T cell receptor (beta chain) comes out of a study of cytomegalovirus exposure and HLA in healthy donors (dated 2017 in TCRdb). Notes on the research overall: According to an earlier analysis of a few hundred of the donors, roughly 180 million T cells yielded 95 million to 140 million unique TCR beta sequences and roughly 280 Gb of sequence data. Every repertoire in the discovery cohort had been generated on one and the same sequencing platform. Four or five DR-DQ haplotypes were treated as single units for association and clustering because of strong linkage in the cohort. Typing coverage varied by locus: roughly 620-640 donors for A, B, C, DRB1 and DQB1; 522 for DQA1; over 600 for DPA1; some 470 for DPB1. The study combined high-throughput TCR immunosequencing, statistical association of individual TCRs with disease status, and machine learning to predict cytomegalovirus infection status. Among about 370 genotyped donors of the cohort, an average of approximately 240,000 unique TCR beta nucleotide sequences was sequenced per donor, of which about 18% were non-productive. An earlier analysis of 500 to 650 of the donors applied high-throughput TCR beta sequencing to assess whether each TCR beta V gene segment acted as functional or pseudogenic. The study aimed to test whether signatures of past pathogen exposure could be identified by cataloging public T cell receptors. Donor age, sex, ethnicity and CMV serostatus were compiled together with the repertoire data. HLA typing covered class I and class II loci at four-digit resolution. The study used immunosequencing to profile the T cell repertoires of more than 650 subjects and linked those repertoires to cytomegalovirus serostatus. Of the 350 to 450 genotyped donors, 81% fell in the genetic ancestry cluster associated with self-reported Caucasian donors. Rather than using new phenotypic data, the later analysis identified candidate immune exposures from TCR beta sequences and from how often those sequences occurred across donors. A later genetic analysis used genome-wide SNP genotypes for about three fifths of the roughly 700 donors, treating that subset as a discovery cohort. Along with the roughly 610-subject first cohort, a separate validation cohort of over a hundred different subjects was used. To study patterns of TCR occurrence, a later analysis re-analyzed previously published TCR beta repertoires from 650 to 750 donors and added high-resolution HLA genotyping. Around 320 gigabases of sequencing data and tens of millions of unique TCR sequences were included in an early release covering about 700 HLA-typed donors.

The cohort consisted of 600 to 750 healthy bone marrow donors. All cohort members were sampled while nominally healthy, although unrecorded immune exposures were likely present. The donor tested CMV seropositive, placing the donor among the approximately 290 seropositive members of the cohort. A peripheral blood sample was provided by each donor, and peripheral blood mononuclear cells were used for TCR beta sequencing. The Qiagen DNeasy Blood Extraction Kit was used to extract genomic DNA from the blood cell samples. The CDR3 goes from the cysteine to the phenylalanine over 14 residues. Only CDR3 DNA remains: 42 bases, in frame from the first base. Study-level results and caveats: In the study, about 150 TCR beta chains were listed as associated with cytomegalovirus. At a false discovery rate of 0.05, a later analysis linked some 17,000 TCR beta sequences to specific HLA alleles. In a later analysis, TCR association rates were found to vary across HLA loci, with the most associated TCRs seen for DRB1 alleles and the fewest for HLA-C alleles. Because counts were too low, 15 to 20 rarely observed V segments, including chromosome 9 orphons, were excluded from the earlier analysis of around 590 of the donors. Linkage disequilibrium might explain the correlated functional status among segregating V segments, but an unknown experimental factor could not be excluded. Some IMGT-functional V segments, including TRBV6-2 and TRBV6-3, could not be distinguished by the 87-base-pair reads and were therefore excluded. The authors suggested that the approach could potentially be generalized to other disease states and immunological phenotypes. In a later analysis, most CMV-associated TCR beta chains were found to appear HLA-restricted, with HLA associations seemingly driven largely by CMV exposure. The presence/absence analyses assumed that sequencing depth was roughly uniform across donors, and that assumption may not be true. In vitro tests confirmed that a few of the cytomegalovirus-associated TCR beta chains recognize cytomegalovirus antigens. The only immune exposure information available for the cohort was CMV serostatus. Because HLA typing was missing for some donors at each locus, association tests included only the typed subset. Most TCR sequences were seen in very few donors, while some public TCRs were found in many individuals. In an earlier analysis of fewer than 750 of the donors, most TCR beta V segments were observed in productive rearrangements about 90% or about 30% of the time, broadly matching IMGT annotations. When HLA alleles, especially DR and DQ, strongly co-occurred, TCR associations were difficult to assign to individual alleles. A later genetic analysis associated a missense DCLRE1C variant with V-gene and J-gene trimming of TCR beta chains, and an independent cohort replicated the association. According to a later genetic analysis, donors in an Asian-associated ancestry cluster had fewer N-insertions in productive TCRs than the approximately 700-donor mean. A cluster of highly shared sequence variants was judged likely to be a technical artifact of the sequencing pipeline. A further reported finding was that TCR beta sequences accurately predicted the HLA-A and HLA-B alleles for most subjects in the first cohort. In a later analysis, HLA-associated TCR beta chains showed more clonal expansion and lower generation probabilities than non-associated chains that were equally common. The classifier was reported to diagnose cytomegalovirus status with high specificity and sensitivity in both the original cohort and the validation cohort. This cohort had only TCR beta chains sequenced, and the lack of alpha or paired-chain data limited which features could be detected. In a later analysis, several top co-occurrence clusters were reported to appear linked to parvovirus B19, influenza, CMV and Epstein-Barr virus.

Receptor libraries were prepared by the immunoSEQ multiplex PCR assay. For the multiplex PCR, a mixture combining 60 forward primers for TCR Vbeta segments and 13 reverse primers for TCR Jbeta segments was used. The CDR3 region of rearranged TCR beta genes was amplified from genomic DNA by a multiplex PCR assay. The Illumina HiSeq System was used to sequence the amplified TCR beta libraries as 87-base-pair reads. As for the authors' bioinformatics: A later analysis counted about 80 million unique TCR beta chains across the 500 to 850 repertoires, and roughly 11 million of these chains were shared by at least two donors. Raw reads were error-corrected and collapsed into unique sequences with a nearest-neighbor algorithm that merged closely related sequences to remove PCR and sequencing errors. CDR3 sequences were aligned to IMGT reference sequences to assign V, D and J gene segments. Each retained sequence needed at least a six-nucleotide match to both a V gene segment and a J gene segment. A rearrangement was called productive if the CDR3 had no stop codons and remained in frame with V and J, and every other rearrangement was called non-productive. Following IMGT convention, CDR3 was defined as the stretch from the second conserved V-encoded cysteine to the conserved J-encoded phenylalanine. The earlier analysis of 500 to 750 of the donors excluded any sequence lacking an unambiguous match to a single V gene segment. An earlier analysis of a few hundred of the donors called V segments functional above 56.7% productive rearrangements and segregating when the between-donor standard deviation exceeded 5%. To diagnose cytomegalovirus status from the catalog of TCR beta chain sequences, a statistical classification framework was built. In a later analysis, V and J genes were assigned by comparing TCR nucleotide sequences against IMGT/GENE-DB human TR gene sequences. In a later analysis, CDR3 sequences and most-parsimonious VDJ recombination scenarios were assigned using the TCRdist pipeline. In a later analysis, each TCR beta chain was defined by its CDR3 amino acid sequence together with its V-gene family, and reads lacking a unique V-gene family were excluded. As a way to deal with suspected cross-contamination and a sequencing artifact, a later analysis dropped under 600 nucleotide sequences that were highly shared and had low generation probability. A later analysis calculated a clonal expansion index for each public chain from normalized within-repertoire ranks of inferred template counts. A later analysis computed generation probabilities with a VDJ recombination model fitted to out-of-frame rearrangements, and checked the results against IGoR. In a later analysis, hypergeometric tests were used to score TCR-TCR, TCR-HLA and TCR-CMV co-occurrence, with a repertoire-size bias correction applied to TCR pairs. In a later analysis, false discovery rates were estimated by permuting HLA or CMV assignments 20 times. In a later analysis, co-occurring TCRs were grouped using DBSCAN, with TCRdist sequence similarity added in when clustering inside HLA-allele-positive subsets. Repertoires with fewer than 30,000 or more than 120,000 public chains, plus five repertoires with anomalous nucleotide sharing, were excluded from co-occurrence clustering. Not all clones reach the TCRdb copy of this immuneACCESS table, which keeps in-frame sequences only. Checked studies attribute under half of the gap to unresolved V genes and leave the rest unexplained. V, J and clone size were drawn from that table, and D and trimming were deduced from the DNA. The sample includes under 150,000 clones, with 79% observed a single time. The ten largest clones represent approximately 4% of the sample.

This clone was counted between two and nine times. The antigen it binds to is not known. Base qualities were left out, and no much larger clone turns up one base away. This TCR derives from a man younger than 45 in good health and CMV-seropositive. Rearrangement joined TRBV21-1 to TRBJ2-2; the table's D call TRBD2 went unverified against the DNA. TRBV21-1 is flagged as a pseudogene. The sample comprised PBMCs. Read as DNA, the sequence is TGTGCCAGCAGCAAAGGAGATCAAACCGGGGAGCTGTTTTTT. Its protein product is CASSKGDQTGELFF.